These 30 T cell receptor beta chains originate from one sample sequenced in a study of cytomegalovirus exposure and HLA in healthy donors. Primers included in the PCR were 60 Vbeta and 13 Jbeta primers. Here immunoSEQ multiplex PCR was the method, and the copy in TCRdb shows in-frame clones only, minus some. The sample carries 200,000 to 250,000 clones, 70% to 85% recorded once. The specimen sequenced was PBMCs. All receptors derive from a girl aged 2 to 10 in good health and CMV-seronegative.

This chain joins TRBV29-1 and TRBJ1-2, with 7 bases that match TRBD1. CDR3 size: 13 residues. Germline V lookup: CDR1 SQVTM, CDR2 ANQGSEA. Trimming cost V 6 bases and J 6 bases; bases outside gene matches: 10. This CDR3 is CSVDTGVAHGYTF. The CDR3, as DNA: TGCAGCGTCGATACAGGGGTGGCGCATGGCTACACCTTC.

This chain joins TRBV5-5 and TRBJ1-1; D ambiguous. The CDR3 loop spans 13 amino acids. Germline V gene data show CDR1 as SGHKS and CDR2 as YYEKEE (reference sequence). The V and J ends lost 1 base and 5 bases respectively, with 9 bases between them. Here the CDR3 reads CASSLIRETEAFF. The CDR3 DNA follows: TGTGCCAGCAGCTTGATCCGGGAGACTGAAGCTTTCTTT.

The chain couples TRBV2 to TRBJ1-2, with 9 nucleotides matching TRBD1. V was pared by 4 bases and J by 6 bases, with 3 bases of the junction left unmatched. This CDR3 has 13 amino acids. Germline assignment: CDR1 SNHLY and CDR2 FYNNEI. The CDR3 protein is CASSGRDRDGYTF. CDR3 sequence (DNA): TGTGCCAGCAGTGGCCGGGACAGGGATGGCTACACCTTC.

CDR3 in amino acids: CASSLVLAGYTDTQYF. CDR3 DNA sequence: TGTGCCAGCAGCTTAGTACTAGCGGGGTACACAGATACGCAGTATTTT. V and J are TRBV7-2 and TRBJ2-3; 10 bases line up with TRBD2. Germline trimming cut 1 base from V and 2 bases from J; bases unmatched to any gene: 3. The V gene's germline CDR1 is SGHTA and CDR2 FQGNSA. CDR3 size: 16 residues.

The chain links TRBV20-1 to TRBJ1-1; D is unclear. Germline V gene sequence: CDR1 DFQATT, CDR2 SNEGSKA (reference sequence). Trimming took off 6 bases at V and 8 bases at J, with 13 bases between the two ends. This CDR3 contains 11 residues. As DNA, the CDR3 is TGCAGTGCCAGAACTCCCTCGGAAGCTTTCTTT. It translates to CSARTPSEAFF.

V and J are TRBV10-3 and TRBJ2-7; 7 bases map to TRBD2. The germline gives CDR1 ENHRY, CDR2 SYGVKD. J was trimmed by 4 bases and V by 2 bases; bases with no gene match: 20. The CDR3 has 19 residues. The CDR3 DNA reads as TGTGCCATCAGTGAGGGGAGACTAGCTCTTACCGTGACCAATTACGAGCAGTACTTC. Amino acids: CAISEGRLALTVTNYEQYF.

J is TRBJ2-3 and V is TRBV6-1; maybe TRBD1 (5 bases). The CDR3 consists of 18 residues. Trimming removed 0 bases at V and 0 bases at J, with 16 bases between. Germline V gives CDR1 MNHNS, CDR2 SASEGT. The CDR3 spells CASSEASIRQRSTDTQYF. The CDR3 DNA reads as TGTGCCAGCAGTGAAGCGAGCATAAGACAGCGAAGCACAGATACGCAGTATTTT.

This clone was detected only a few times. The chain links TRBV5-1 to TRBJ1-1; D is possibly TRBD1 (5 bases). Germline-derived CDR1 and CDR2 are SGHRS and YFSETQ. The CDR3 is 13 amino acids. Trimming left V 2 bases short and J 3 bases short, with 8 bases between. For the CDR3, the DNA is TGCGCCAGCAGCTTTGCCAGGGACACTGAAGCTTTCTTT. It specifies CASSFARDTEAFF.

This clone was picked up a small number of times. This chain connects TRBV14 to TRBJ1-1, with 9 bases that match TRBD1. J lost 5 bases, V lost 1 base, and 14 bases had no gene match. Germline lookup yields CDR1 SGHDN and CDR2 FVKESK. The CDR3 is 18 amino acids. CDR3 residues: CASSQGARRTGERTEAFF. The CDR3 DNA is TGTGCCAGCAGCCAAGGAGCTCGGCGGACAGGGGAAAGGACTGAAGCTTTCTTT.

This chain links TRBV7-2 with TRBJ2-2, with a possible D match to TRBD1 (6 bases). CDR3 length: 15 amino acids. Germline CDR1 is SGHTA and CDR2 is FQGNSA. V lost 6 bases, J lost 1 base, and 12 bases lay in between. CDR3 amino acids: CASSQTTGNTGELFF. The DNA of the CDR3 is TGTGCCAGCAGTCAAACGACAGGGAACACCGGGGAGCTGTTTTTT.

The J gene is TRBJ2-7, the V gene TRBV5-6, with 7 bases identical to TRBD1. This CDR3 spans 14 amino acids. The ends lost 1 base at V and 5 bases at J; junction bases unmatched: 6. Germline V gene sequence: CDR1 SGHDT, CDR2 YYEEEE. As DNA, the CDR3 is TGTGCCAGCAGCTTGACCGGGACAGCAAACGAGCAGTACTTC. Protein sequence: CASSLTGTANEQYF.

The chain joins TRBV30 to TRBJ1-2; possibly TRBD1 for D (5 bases). Germline values: CDR1 GTSNPN, CDR2 SVGIG (reference sequence). The CDR3 contains 12 residues. V gave up 4 bases and J gave up 8 bases, with 14 bases separating them. In nucleotides, the CDR3 is TGTGCCTGGACTCCCGGGGGACCCGGCTACACCTTC. It is translated as CAWTPGGPGYTF.

The rearrangement joins TRBV19 to TRBJ1-1; perhaps TRBD1 as D (5 bases). Germline loops: CDR1 LNHDA, CDR2 SQIVND (reference sequence). V gave up 5 bases and J gave up 4 bases, with 23 bases separating them. This CDR3 spans 17 amino acids. The CDR3 region is CASSGLGTGAGGTEAFF. CDR3 nucleotide sequence: TGTGCCAGTAGTGGACTTGGGACGGGAGCTGGGGGCACTGAAGCTTTCTTT.

The chain has TRBV28 and TRBJ2-1; 14 positions match TRBD2. Germline V CDR1 and CDR2: MDHEN, SYDVKM. This CDR3 spans 19 amino acids. J lost 4 bases, V lost 6 bases, and 14 bases had no gene match. CDR3 DNA: TGTGCCAGCAGCCTCCGTACCGGACTAGCGGGAGGTATATACAATGAGCAGTTCTTC. Translated: CASSLRTGLAGGIYNEQFF.

V gene TRBV5-1 combines with J gene TRBJ1-3; the D gene is possibly TRBD1 (6 bases). From germline, CDR1 is SGHRS and CDR2 YFSETQ. The length of the CDR3 is 21 residues. The V end lost 0 bases, the J end lost 2 bases, and 27 bases lay between the germline ends. The CDR3 spells CASSLVVGSGVNRQAGNTIYF. The CDR3 region has the DNA TGCGCCAGCAGCTTGGTAGTGGGTTCAGGGGTGAATCGGCAGGCTGGAAACACCATATATTTT.

This clone was seen once. This chain uses TRBV6-1 with TRBJ2-3; 8 positions match TRBD2. There are 17 residues in the CDR3. Germline V CDR1 and CDR2: MNHNS, SASEGT. V lost 2 bases and J lost 2; bases outside the gene matches: 9. For the CDR3, the DNA is TGTGCCAGCAGTGAACTAGTAAGCGGGGGAGCCACAGATACGCAGTATTTT. This sequence encodes CASSELVSGGATDTQYF.

The V call is TRBV2, the J call TRBJ2-6, with 7 bases aligning to TRBD1. The CDR3 is 17 residues long. The germline CDR1 and CDR2 sequences are SNHLY and FYNNEI. V trimming: 10 bases; J trimming: 0 bases; junction bases outside the gene matches: 12. The CDR3 DNA reads as TGTGCCAACGCCCACCGACAGGGTACCTCTGGGGCCAACGTCCTGACTTTC. This translates into CANAHRQGTSGANVLTF.

The gene calls are TRBV5-1 and TRBJ2-1, with D hard to call. The germline V gene has CDR1 SGHRS and CDR2 YFSETQ. CDR3 size: 12 residues. Trimming took 3 bases from V and 5 from J, leaving 6 bases between them. CDR3 nucleotide sequence: TGCGCCAGCAGCTACCAGAACAATGAGCAGTTCTTC. Protein product: CASSYQNNEQFF.

The gene calls are TRBV4-1 and TRBJ2-7; 9 nucleotides align to TRBD2. The CDR3 totals 18 residues. Trimming took 1 base from V and 0 from J; bases not matched to a gene: 10. CDR1 is MGHRA and CDR2 is YSYEKL in the germline V gene. The DNA of the CDR3 is TGCGCCAGCAGCCAAGGGGGACTAGCTAGGGGCCCCTCCTACGAGCAGTACTTC. This codes for CASSQGGLARGPSYEQYF.

The rearrangement links TRBV6-6 to TRBJ2-1, with TRBD2 matching over 7 bases. Germline CDR1 reads MNHNY; CDR2 reads SVGAGI (reference sequence). This CDR3 spans 15 amino acids. V shed 6 bases and J 9 bases; nucleotides not matched to a gene: 14. In DNA form, the CDR3 reads TGTGCCAGCAGCACCCAGCTAAGGCCGGGAGGTGAGCAGTTCTTC. Translation: CASSTQLRPGGEQFF.

The rearrangement joins TRBV18 to TRBJ2-1, with 7 bases that match TRBD2. V was clipped by 0 bases and J by 1 base; unmatched bases: 3. There are 16 residues in the CDR3. The germline V gene encodes CDR1 KGHSH and CDR2 LQKENI. CDR3 bases: TGTGCCAGCTCACCACCCGAGGGACTATCCTACAATGAGCAGTTCTTC. As protein: CASSPPEGLSYNEQFF.

The chain combines TRBV5-4 with TRBJ2-5, with 12 positions matching TRBD2. Germline CDR1 reads SGHNT; CDR2 reads YYREEE (reference sequence). CDR3 size: 15 residues. V was clipped by 3 bases and J by 2 bases; unmatched bases: 2. The CDR3 bases are TGTGCCAGCAGCTCCGGACTAGCGGGGCAAGAGACCCAGTACTTC. Amino acids: CASSSGLAGQETQYF. Based on the CDR3 plus reference TRBV5-4 and TRBJ2-5, the full variable domain is ETGVTQSPTHLIKTRGQQVTLRCSSQSGHNTVSWYQQALGQGPQFIFQYYREEENGRGNFPPRFSGLQFPNYSSELNVNALELDDSALYLCASSSGLAGQETQYFGPGTRLLVL.

The V and J genes are TRBV10-1 and TRBJ2-2, with D tentatively TRBD1 (6 bases). The V end lost 4 bases, the J end lost 4 bases, and 13 bases lay between the germline ends. The germline CDR1 and CDR2 sequences are WNHNN and SYGVQD (reference sequence). This CDR3 has 15 residues. This chain's CDR3 is CASSVGRGTTGELFF. CDR3 coding DNA: TGCGCCAGCAGTGTGGGCAGGGGTACCACCGGGGAGCTGTTTTTT.

The genes are TRBV4-1 and TRBJ1-1; D not resolved. CDR3 size: 15 residues. Trimming took off 1 base at V and 10 bases at J, with 19 bases between the two ends. The germline gives CDR1 MGHRA, CDR2 YSYEKL. The CDR3 bases are TGCGCCAGCAGCCAAGGCTCCAGCGTTAAATATCCAGCTTTCTTT. As protein: CASSQGSSVKYPAFF.

The V call is TRBV7-6, the J call TRBJ2-7; D gene uncertain. Germline CDR1 is SGHVS and CDR2 is FNYEAQ. V lost 1 base, J lost 0 bases, and 10 bases lay in between. The CDR3 extends over 15 amino acids. The CDR3 DNA reads TGTGCCAGCAGCTTAGAGCCCGTAAGCTCCTACGAGCAGTACTTC. Translation gives CASSLEPVSSYEQYF.

The chain has TRBV29-1 and TRBJ2-7; the match to TRBD1 covers 7 bases. This CDR3 contains 12 residues. Germline loops: CDR1 SQVTM, CDR2 ANQGSEA. The junction had 8 bases not matched to a gene; V was cut back by 5 bases and J by 7 bases. In DNA form, the CDR3 reads TGCAGCGTTACCCACAGGGGTCGGGAGCAGTACTTC. Translation gives CSVTHRGREQYF.

The chain is built from TRBV18 and TRBJ1-2; 9 bases map to TRBD1. Trimming at V came to 0 bases and at J to 8 bases, leaving 10 bases not matched to a gene. CDR1 is KGHSH and CDR2 is LQKENI in the germline V gene. This CDR3 comprises 16 residues. The CDR3 bases are TGTGCCAGCTCACCACCGGGACAGGGAGCAACTAGGGGCTACACCTTC. Translating gives CASSPPGQGATRGYTF.

The chain couples TRBV11-2 to TRBJ2-1, with 9 bases identical to TRBD1. CDR1 SGHAT and CDR2 FQNNGV come from the germline V gene. The CDR3 is 15 residues long. Trimming removed 6 bases from V and 1 base from J; junction bases left unmatched: 4. For the CDR3, the DNA is TGTGCCAGCAGGGCCGGGACAGGGTCCTACAATGAGCAGTTCTTC. The encoded protein is CASRAGTGSYNEQFF.

This clone turned up a few times. The rearrangement uses TRBV6-6 and TRBJ2-3; TRBD1 aligns across 9 bases. Trimming took 7 bases from V and 4 from J; bases not matched to a gene: 12. The CDR3 consists of 16 residues. Germline CDR1 reads MNHNY; CDR2 reads SVGAGI (reference sequence). The CDR3 spells CASKWTGTGRSDTQYF. The CDR3 coding sequence is TGTGCCAGCAAATGGACCGGGACAGGGAGGTCAGATACGCAGTATTTT.

This chain joins TRBV27 and TRBJ2-2; the match to TRBD2 covers 10 bases. The CDR3 length is 16 residues. The trim removed 6 bases at V and 2 bases at J, leaving 6 bases unmatched. The V gene's germline CDR1 is MNHEY and CDR2 SMNVEV (reference sequence). CDR3 coding DNA: TGTGCCAGCAGGCGGGCTAGCGGGGGAAACACCGGGGAGCTGTTTTTT. Translating gives CASRRASGGNTGELFF.